The 15 T cell receptor beta chains in this list originate from one sample, sequenced in a study of human T cells and chemical hapten exposure. MiXCR was run by TCRdb on the RACE reads, yielding one entry per CDR3 protein. The sample contains fewer than 90,000 distinct CDR3 sequences, less than 8% of which appear only once. The sample's time point: patch test 2, 6 weeks after DPC sensitization. Specified treatment: therapeutic diphenylcyclopropenone sensitization with weekly scalp DPC. The sequencing here drew on whole blood, taken in connection with sensitization to the hapten diphenylcyclopropenone (DPC). These receptors were taken from a woman aged 25 to 45 with alopecia areata. Some clones in this sample may be carry-over from other donors' samples.

This clonotype was counted at least ten times. This chain connects TRBV6-5 to TRBJ1-5; the D gene is possibly TRBD1 (5 bases). The germline V and J ends were trimmed by 5 bases and 9 bases, with 8 bases remaining between them. Germline V lookup: CDR1 MNHEY, CDR2 SVGAGI. The CDR3 has 11 residues. The CDR3 sequence is CASSSGGPQHF. The CDR3 DNA follows: TGTGCCAGCAGTAGTGGGGGGCCCCAGCATTTT.

Details on this clonotype: Given a much more abundant clone one base away, this may be a read error. The gene calls are TRBV19 and TRBJ2-3; D is possibly TRBD1 (5 bases). This CDR3 spans 15 amino acids. Germline V gene data show CDR1 as LNHDA and CDR2 as SQIVND (reference sequence). In DNA, the CDR3 is TGTGCCAGTAGTATGGGGCCAGGTTACACAGATACGCAGAATTTT. It yields the protein CASSMGPGYTDTQNF.

As concerns this clonotype: This could be a read error, since a much larger clone is one nucleotide away. The V gene is TRBV5-1, the J gene TRBJ1-1; D might be TRBD1 (5 bases). The CDR3 loop spans 13 amino acids. CDR1 and CDR2 from the germline V gene are SGHRS and YFSETQ. DNA for the CDR3: TGCGCCGGCAGCTTGGGGCAGGGTCCTGAAGCTTTCTTT. Encoded protein: CAGSLGQGPEAFF.

In this sample, this clonotype turned up many times. CDR3 nucleotides: TGTGCCAGCAGCTTGAGGGCTAGCACCCTAGATACGCAGTATTTT. Protein product: CASSLRASTLDTQYF. The rearrangement uses TRBV11-2 and TRBJ2-3; TRBD2 is a possible D gene (5 bases). The CDR3 is made up of 15 amino acids. The V end lost 3 bases, the J end lost 5 bases, and 15 bases lay between the germline ends. The germline gives CDR1 SGHAT, CDR2 FQNNGV.

This clonotype was found many times. J is TRBJ2-2 and V is TRBV7-2; D tentatively reads TRBD1 or TRBD2 (7 bases each). Germline CDR1 and CDR2: SGHTA and FQGNSA. This CDR3 has 16 residues. The V end lost 3 bases, the J end lost 0 bases, and 11 bases lay between the germline ends. As DNA, the CDR3 is TGTGCCAGCAGCTTGGGGGGGACAGCGAACACCGGGGAGCTGTTTTTT. Translation gives CASSLGGTANTGELFF.

Turning to this clonotype: A much larger clone differs from this one at a single base, so this may be a read error. CDR3 bases: TGTGCCAGCGAGGCCATCAGCTACGAGCAGTACTTC. Amino acid sequence: CASEAISYEQYF. The chain combines TRBV6-1 with TRBJ2-7; D is unclear. V gave up 8 bases and J gave up 3 bases, with 11 bases separating them. CDR1 and CDR2 (germline): MNHNS, SASEGT. This CDR3 has 12 amino acids.

The table lists this clonotype with many counts. The chain combines TRBV2 with TRBJ1-1; no clear D. CDR1 and CDR2 (germline): SNHLY, FYNNEI. Trimming pared 2 bases from V and 1 base from J, leaving 8 bases between. CDR3 length equals 14 residues. CDR3 loop: CASSEMDTNTEAFF. The CDR3 bases are TGTGCCAGCAGTGAAATGGATACGAACACTGAAGCTTTCTTT.

This clonotype showed up many times. The chain couples TRBV10-3 to TRBJ1-1; a weak D match, TRBD1 (5 bases). The CDR3 has 14 residues. Per germline, CDR1 ENHRY and CDR2 SYGVKD. Deletions cut 0 bases from V and 5 bases from J, with 10 bases between. CDR3 region: CAISESNRGTEAFF. The DNA of the CDR3 is TGTGCCATCAGTGAGTCGAATCGGGGGACTGAAGCTTTCTTT.

The V and J genes are TRBV27 and TRBJ1-1; tentative D call: TRBD1 (6 bases). Per germline, CDR1 MNHEY and CDR2 SMNVEV (reference sequence). The CDR3 covers 19 residues. V was cut by 2 bases and J by 2 bases, with 24 bases left in between. For the CDR3, the DNA is TGTGCCAGCAGTTTACTTGCAGGGGCGCGAATTATTGGAAACACTGAAGCTTTCTTT. As protein: CASSLLAGARIIGNTEAFF.

This clonotype was recorded at least ten times. The chain links TRBV7-6 to TRBJ2-5; D uncertain. CDR3 length: 12 amino acids. Trimming took off 1 base at V and 2 bases at J, with 2 bases between the two ends. Per germline, CDR1 SGHVS and CDR2 FNYEAQ. CDR3 DNA: TGTGCCAGCAGCTTAGGTCAAGAGACCCAGTACTTC. It specifies CASSLGQETQYF.

J is TRBJ2-7 and V is TRBV11-2; no clear D gene. The germline V gene encodes CDR1 SGHAT and CDR2 FQNNGV. V was cut by 5 bases and J by 3 bases, with 8 bases left in between. This CDR3 spans 12 amino acids. CDR3 coding DNA: TGTGCCAGCAGCGAAGTGAACTACGAGCAGTACTTC. Its translation: CASSEVNYEQYF.

This clonotype was seen at least ten times. The gene calls are TRBV20-1 and TRBJ1-1; D ambiguous. CDR1 and CDR2 from the germline V gene are DFQATT and SNEGSKA (reference sequence). Trimming pared 3 bases from V and 0 bases from J, leaving 8 bases between. This CDR3 contains 13 residues. The CDR3 region is CSASNPLNTEAFF. CDR3 coding DNA: TGCAGTGCTAGTAACCCTCTGAACACTGAAGCTTTCTTT.

There are a few counts of this clonotype. The chain is built from TRBV6-6 and TRBJ1-5; no clear D gene. Germline V gene lookup returns CDR1 MNHNY and CDR2 SVGAGI (reference sequence). CDR3 length equals 11 residues. V lost 2 bases and J 11 bases, leaving 7 bases between the germline ends. The CDR3 loop reads CASSYEEAQHF. The CDR3 DNA is TGTGCCAGCAGTTACGAGGAAGCCCAGCATTTT.

The chain has TRBV6-6 and TRBJ1-4; no clear D gene. The CDR3 length is 13 residues. Germline values: CDR1 MNHNY, CDR2 SVGAGI (reference sequence). The V end lost 4 bases, the J end lost 10 bases, and 13 bases lay between the germline ends. CDR3 DNA: TGTGCCAGCAGTTTCTCTCAGACGGGAAAACTGTTTTTT. Amino acids: CASSFSQTGKLFF.

The table lists this clonotype with many counts. The chain joins TRBV20-1 to TRBJ1-1; D possibly corresponds to TRBD1 (6 bases). Germline V gene sequence: CDR1 DFQATT, CDR2 SNEGSKA (reference sequence). The V and J ends lost 1 base and 0 bases respectively, with 18 bases between them. This CDR3 comprises 17 residues. The CDR3 DNA reads as TGCAGTGCTAGAGCCGACCGTGTCGCAGGGGTGAACACTGAAGCTTTCTTT. Protein sequence: CSARADRVAGVNTEAFF.